A selection of T cell receptor beta chains follows, all from one sample in a study of T cell repertoires in cytomegalovirus infection. TCRdb processed the reads anew with MiXCR; each CDR3 protein has one entry. This table has about 100,000 distinct CDR3 sequences, 20% to 30% appearing once. The sequenced material came from CD8+ T cells from PBMCs. Receptors originate from a human donor in good health (CMV status not recorded). Some clones in this sample may be carry-over from other donors' samples. Both conserved end residues are part of each CDR3. A D gene is named only where the DNA matches it firmly. The size field is filled for only some rows; it gives once, few, many or a size class.

V gene: TRBV20-1; J gene: TRBJ1-1; D gene: .; clone size: once; CDR3 protein: CSAPPGSGEAFF; CDR3 DNA: TGCAGTGCCCCCCCGGGGTCGGGGGAAGCTTTCTTT
V gene: TRBV4-3; J gene: TRBJ2-2; D gene: TRBD2; clone size: .; CDR3 protein: CASSQASGGAQNTGELFF; CDR3 DNA: TGCGCCAGCAGCCAAGCTAGCGGCGGCGCACAGAACACCGGGGAGCTGTTTTTT
V gene: TRBV15; J gene: TRBJ2-7; D gene: .; clone size: .; CDR3 protein: CATSREGPGFEQYF; CDR3 DNA: TGTGCCACCAGCAGAGAGGGGCCAGGGTTCGAGCAGTACTTC
V gene: TRBV7-2; J gene: TRBJ1-2; D gene: .; clone size: many; CDR3 protein: CASSIMTEHYGYTF; CDR3 DNA: TGTGCCAGCAGCATCATGACAGAGCACTATGGCTACACCTTC
V gene: TRBV2; J gene: TRBJ2-7; D gene: .; clone size: .; CDR3 protein: CASSERGAGSSYEQYF; CDR3 DNA: TGTGCCAGCAGTGAAAGGGGGGCTGGGAGCTCCTACGAGCAGTACTTC
V gene: TRBV11-2; J gene: TRBJ2-1; D gene: .; clone size: .; CDR3 protein: CASSLGHSGYEQFF; CDR3 DNA: TGTGCCAGCAGCTTAGGCCACTCCGGCTATGAGCAGTTCTTC
V gene: TRBV7-2; J gene: TRBJ2-2; D gene: TRBD1; clone size: many; CDR3 protein: CASSFDRGGGTGELFF; CDR3 DNA: TGTGCCAGCAGCTTTGACAGGGGGGGGGGCACCGGGGAGCTGTTTTTT
V gene: TRBV6-1; J gene: TRBJ1-1; D gene: .; clone size: many; CDR3 protein: CASGLRGVNTEAFF; CDR3 DNA: TGTGCCAGCGGTTTAAGAGGGGTGAACACTGAAGCTTTCTTT
V gene: TRBV7-9; J gene: TRBJ1-2; D gene: .; clone size: few; CDR3 protein: CASSWGGADGYTF; CDR3 DNA: TGTGCCAGCAGCTGGGGGGGGGCCGATGGCTACACCTTC
V gene: TRBV18; J gene: TRBJ2-5; D gene: TRBD2; clone size: .; CDR3 protein: CASSPRTSEETQYF; CDR3 DNA: TGTGCCAGCTCACCAAGGACTAGCGAAGAGACCCAGTACTTC
V gene: TRBV12-5; J gene: TRBJ2-6; D gene: TRBD1; clone size: .; CDR3 protein: CASGLEIYGTGQRNSGANVLTF; CDR3 DNA: TGTGCTAGTGGTTTGGAAATTTATGGGACGGGACAGAGAAACTCTGGGGCCAACGTCCTGACTTTC
V gene: TRBV28; J gene: TRBJ2-7; D gene: .; clone size: .; CDR3 protein: CASSIPLGGAQDEQYF; CDR3 DNA: TGTGCCAGCAGTATCCCTTTGGGGGGGGCCCAGGACGAGCAGTACTTC
V gene: TRBV10-2; J gene: TRBJ1-6; D gene: TRBD1; clone size: .; CDR3 protein: CASSDRDRAIAPLHF; CDR3 DNA: TGCGCCAGCAGTGACCGGGACAGGGCGATAGCACCCCTCCACTTT
V gene: TRBV7-8; J gene: TRBJ1-1; D gene: TRBD1; clone size: many; CDR3 protein: CASSQDRVSTEAFF; CDR3 DNA: TGTGCCAGCAGCCAGGACAGGGTTTCCACTGAAGCTTTCTTT
V gene: TRBV7-2; J gene: TRBJ2-4; D gene: TRBD1; clone size: .; CDR3 protein: CASSQTGGQDNIQYF; CDR3 DNA: TGTGCCAGCAGCCAGACAGGGGGCCAAGACAACATTCAGTACTTC
V gene: TRBV6-2/TRBV6-3; J gene: TRBJ2-2; D gene: TRBD1; clone size: few; CDR3 protein: CASSYKGRGRDTGELFF; CDR3 DNA: TGTGCCAGCAGTTATAAGGGCAGGGGGCGCGACACCGGGGAGCTGTTTTTT
V gene: TRBV19; J gene: TRBJ2-7; D gene: .; clone size: few; CDR3 protein: CASSIGDSPYEQCF; CDR3 DNA: TGTGCCAGTAGTATTGGCGACAGCCCGTACGAGCAGTGCTTC
V gene: TRBV20-1; J gene: TRBJ2-5; D gene: .; clone size: .; CDR3 protein: CSARDRDPGETQYF; CDR3 DNA: TGCAGTGCTAGAGATCGCGACCCAGGGGAGACCCAGTACTTC
V gene: TRBV7-6; J gene: TRBJ2-7; D gene: TRBD2; clone size: few; CDR3 protein: CASSLGLAGGLRNEQYF; CDR3 DNA: TGTGCCAGCAGCTTAGGACTAGCGGGAGGCCTCCGAAACGAGCAGTACTTC
V gene: TRBV9; J gene: TRBJ1-1; D gene: .; clone size: .; CDR3 protein: CVSSADRILTEAFF; CDR3 DNA: TGTGTCAGCAGCGCCGACAGAATTCTCACTGAAGCTTTCTTT
V gene: TRBV4-3; J gene: TRBJ1-6; D gene: .; clone size: .; CDR3 protein: CASSQEQVQDSPLHF; CDR3 DNA: TGCGCCAGCAGCCAAGAACAGGTTCAGGATTCACCCCTCCACTTT
V gene: TRBV4-1; J gene: TRBJ2-7; D gene: .; clone size: many; CDR3 protein: CASSPREEPGYEQYF; CDR3 DNA: TGCGCCAGCAGCCCCCGAGAGGAACCGGGCTACGAGCAGTACTTC
V gene: TRBV18; J gene: TRBJ2-3; D gene: .; clone size: .; CDR3 protein: CASSPPQGTTDTQYF; CDR3 DNA: TGTGCCAGCTCACCACCCCAGGGTACTACAGATACGCAGTATTTT
V gene: TRBV7-6; J gene: TRBJ1-1; D gene: .; clone size: few; CDR3 protein: CASSSGRGLDEAFF; CDR3 DNA: TGTGCCAGCAGCTCCGGACGGGGGCTCGATGAAGCTTTCTTT
V gene: TRBV7-8; J gene: TRBJ2-7; D gene: TRBD1; clone size: .; CDR3 protein: CASSLAVQGDEQYF; CDR3 DNA: TGTGCCAGCAGCTTAGCTGTCCAGGGGGACGAGCAGTACTTC
V gene: TRBV19; J gene: TRBJ2-2; D gene: .; clone size: .; CDR3 protein: CASRWGVDTGELFF; CDR3 DNA: TGTGCCAGTCGATGGGGGGTGGACACCGGGGAGCTGTTTTTT
V gene: TRBV7-2; J gene: TRBJ2-1; D gene: .; clone size: .; CDR3 protein: CASSSWDIYNEQFF; CDR3 DNA: TGTGCCAGCAGCTCCTGGGACATTTACAATGAGCAGTTCTTC
V gene: TRBV29-1; J gene: TRBJ2-7; D gene: .; clone size: .; CDR3 protein: CSVSSGPEQYF; CDR3 DNA: TGCAGCGTGTCCTCGGGTCCCGAGCAGTACTTC
V gene: TRBV28; J gene: TRBJ2-3; D gene: .; clone size: few; CDR3 protein: CASSFLLGGTDTQYF; CDR3 DNA: TGTGCCAGCAGTTTTCTACTCGGGGGCACAGATACGCAGTATTTT
V gene: TRBV13; J gene: TRBJ2-6; D gene: .; clone size: .; CDR3 protein: CASSLQRLRDGFGGANVLTF; CDR3 DNA: TGTGCCAGCAGCTTACAGCGTCTCAGGGACGGCTTTGGTGGGGCCAACGTCCTGACTTTC
V gene: TRBV7-9; J gene: TRBJ1-2; D gene: .; clone size: .; CDR3 protein: CASTPPDTALGGYTF; CDR3 DNA: TGTGCCAGCACTCCCCCCGACACCGCCCTCGGTGGCTACACCTTC
V gene: TRBV7-9; J gene: TRBJ2-7; D gene: TRBD2; clone size: few; CDR3 protein: CASRLSGSSAYEQYF; CDR3 DNA: TGTGCCAGCAGGTTGAGCGGGAGTAGTGCCTACGAGCAGTACTTC
V gene: TRBV2; J gene: TRBJ2-1; D gene: TRBD2; clone size: few; CDR3 protein: CASSALAGAPYNEQFF; CDR3 DNA: TGTGCCAGCAGTGCGCTAGCGGGAGCCCCCTACAATGAGCAGTTCTTC
V gene: TRBV30; J gene: TRBJ2-5; D gene: TRBD1; clone size: .; CDR3 protein: CAWISGTGGQETQYF; CDR3 DNA: TGTGCCTGGATCTCCGGGACAGGGGGCCAAGAGACCCAGTACTTC
V gene: TRBV7-9; J gene: TRBJ1-4; D gene: .; clone size: .; CDR3 protein: CASSLEGEKLFF; CDR3 DNA: TGTGCCAGCAGCTTAGAGGGTGAAAAACTGTTTTTT
V gene: TRBV25-1; J gene: TRBJ2-5; D gene: .; clone size: few; CDR3 protein: CASSEYRGRKETQYF; CDR3 DNA: TGTGCCAGCAGTGAGTACCGGGGGCGAAAAGAGACCCAGTACTTC
V gene: TRBV7-9; J gene: TRBJ1-2; D gene: .; clone size: many; CDR3 protein: CASSLVSYGYTF; CDR3 DNA: TGTGCCAGCAGCTTAGTTAGCTATGGCTACACCTTC
V gene: TRBV30; J gene: TRBJ2-7; D gene: .; clone size: .; CDR3 protein: CAWGTGYEQYF; CDR3 DNA: TGTGCCTGGGGAACCGGTTACGAGCAGTACTTC
V gene: TRBV4-3; J gene: TRBJ2-7; D gene: .; clone size: few; CDR3 protein: CASSQDARGGRYEQYF; CDR3 DNA: TGCGCCAGCAGCCAAGATGCGAGAGGGGGAAGGTACGAGCAGTACTTC
V gene: TRBV28; J gene: TRBJ2-7; D gene: TRBD2; clone size: few; CDR3 protein: CASSSSGGAYEQYF; CDR3 DNA: TGTGCCAGCAGTTCTAGCGGGGGGGCCTACGAGCAGTACTTC
V gene: TRBV5-6; J gene: TRBJ2-1; D gene: TRBD2; clone size: .; CDR3 protein: CASSDLAGGPGHNEQFF; CDR3 DNA: TGTGCCAGCAGCGATCTAGCGGGGGGGCCTGGTCACAATGAGCAGTTCTTC
V gene: TRBV20-1; J gene: TRBJ2-7; D gene: TRBD2; clone size: few; CDR3 protein: CSASGEAGVTYEQYF; CDR3 DNA: TGCAGTGCGAGCGGGGAAGCGGGGGTGACCTACGAGCAGTACTTC
V gene: TRBV5-6; J gene: TRBJ2-1; D gene: .; clone size: few; CDR3 protein: CASSLVGNNEQFF; CDR3 DNA: TGTGCCAGCAGCTTGGTAGGAAACAATGAGCAGTTCTTC
V gene: TRBV6-5; J gene: TRBJ2-7; D gene: TRBD1; clone size: few; CDR3 protein: CASSYSTGGSYEQYF; CDR3 DNA: TGTGCCAGCAGTTACTCGACAGGGGGTTCCTACGAGCAGTACTTC
V gene: TRBV7-2; J gene: TRBJ2-7; D gene: TRBD1; clone size: many; CDR3 protein: CASSFTDRVGDEQYF; CDR3 DNA: TGTGCCAGCAGCTTTACCGACAGGGTGGGCGACGAGCAGTACTTC
V gene: TRBV20-1; J gene: TRBJ2-7; D gene: .; clone size: few; CDR3 protein: CSAAPAAFSYEQYF; CDR3 DNA: TGCAGTGCTGCACCCGCGGCGTTCTCCTACGAGCAGTACTTC
V gene: TRBV7-2; J gene: TRBJ2-3; D gene: .; clone size: many; CDR3 protein: CASGVTDTQYF; CDR3 DNA: TGTGCCAGCGGCGTTACAGATACGCAGTATTTT
V gene: TRBV2; J gene: TRBJ1-6; D gene: TRBD1; clone size: .; CDR3 protein: CASRATGEYNSPLHF; CDR3 DNA: TGTGCCAGCAGGGCGACAGGGGAATATAATTCACCCCTCCACTTT